This T cell receptor beta chain is from a study of T-cell reconstitution after alpha-beta-depleted transplantation in children. The V gene's germline CDR1 is MNHEY and CDR2 SVGAGI. Trimming pared 4 bases from V and 0 bases from J, leaving 15 bases between. The CDR3 extends over 17 amino acids. Construction of the TCRbeta library involved unique molecular identifiers. TCRdb itself ran the PCR reads through MiXCR, one entry per CDR3 protein. The profile shows 250,000 to 350,000 distinct CDR3 sequences, about 10% of them singletons. This specimen consisted of PBMCs from the stem cell graft donor, obtained from the stem cell graft. The V and J genes are TRBV6-5 and TRBJ2-2, with unresolved D. The receptor was isolated from a human donor who donated a stem cell graft to a child with SCID. CDR3 nucleotide sequence: TGTGCCAGCAGTTGGGGTCCCGACGGATCGAACACCGGGGAGCTGTTTTTT. It specifies CASSWGPDGSNTGELFF.